This T cell receptor beta chain appears in the sequencing data of a study of blood T cells in healthy people across ages (dated by TCRdb to 2015 to 2017). The study in broad terms: In model experiments, template switching captured about one uniquely barcoded TCR beta cDNA molecule for every two T cells. The study measured age-related changes in TCR beta repertoire diversity using deep sequencing normalized with unique cDNA molecular identifiers. The donors were split into four age groups: young (average 16 years), middle-aged (nearly 40), aged (roughly 68) and long-lived (roughly 86). Donors of different ages were randomly distributed across sequencing lanes to avoid experimental bias. Two additional independent replicas of 1 million unique cDNA reads from the same blood draw were analyzed for two donors (one aged 18 to 29 and one aged 80 or older).

The 39 donors, aged about 6 to 95 years, were systemically healthy Caucasian individuals from Russia. About 9.8 milliliters of peripheral blood were drawn from each donor into EDTA-treated Vacutainer tubes. Ficoll-Paque density-gradient centrifugation was used to isolate PBMCs, with at least 7 million obtained per sample. Total RNA, at least 6 micrograms per sample, was extracted from PBMCs with Trizol reagent. The percentages of naive CD45RAhigh/CD27high T cells were determined by flow cytometry on a PBMC aliquot from every donor. Broad study findings and their caveats: A strong correlation was found between observed TCR beta diversity and the percentage of naive T cells measured by flow cytometry. Bulk unsorted PBMC profiling prevented conclusive comparison of naive and antigen-experienced compartments. Observed TCR beta diversity per million T cells fell roughly linearly with age, and a significant reduction was already apparent by age roughly 40. The long-lived group showed more naive CD4+ T cells, fewer expanded clones and increased TCR diversity than the aged group, suggesting age selection. Because the CMV infection status of the donors was unknown, age-related changes in expanded clonotypes may potentially have been confounded. Estimates of total diversity based on one million sequenced T cells were regarded as lower bounds and as underestimates.

Preparation of the library involved 5' RACE. The instrument given in TCRdb is Illumina HiSeq 2500. A second PCR of roughly 7 to 11 cycles was performed with a sample-barcoded 5' primer and a J-beta primer mix. A template-switch 5' adaptor carrying 12 random nucleotides introduced a unique molecular identifier onto each TCR beta cDNA molecule. Each sample yielded at least 3 million CDR3-containing paired-end reads. All of the RNA was converted into first-strand cDNA using the Mint cDNA synthesis kit, with a TRBC-specific oligonucleotide serving as the primer. Following uracil-DNA glycosylase treatment, all cDNA underwent a first 18-cycle PCR with the universal primers M1SS and BC2_uni_R. The authors' pipeline ran thus. Each sample was normalized by randomly selecting 1 million high-quality reads, each carrying a distinct molecular identifier. Instead of being binned into consensus sequences, reads with shared molecular identifiers were discarded. MiTCR, set to a Q25 quality threshold and the strictest error-elimination algorithm, was used for CDR3 identification, clonotype clustering and error correction. A nonparametric unseen species model with Euler transformation was used to estimate a lower bound on total TCR beta diversity. TCRdb itself trimmed the public reads at Q25 with fastp, ran MiXCR and retained productive beta chains. Each record represents a unique CDR3 protein, reported with the most common genes and DNA among its rows. What appears here as the V and J calls and clone size reflects TCRdb's work, not the paper's. Within this sample are over 600,000 distinct CDR3 sequences, with 45% to 70% of them counted one time only. The ten top clones hold 25% to 30% of the sample.

With respect to this clonotype: Its antigen is not yet known. There are no base qualities to consult, and no much larger clone falls within one base.

The sequenced material came from blood. This clonotype was obtained from a man aged 40-50 years in good health.

The nucleotides read TGCAGCGTTGAGGGGGAGGTTCGGGCAGATACGCAGTATTTT. Its protein product is CSVEGEVRADTQYF. This sequence uses TRBV29-1 and TRBJ2-3; possibly the D gene is TRBD2, per 6 matching bases. Trimming takes 3 bases from V and 4 bases from J, and the germline ends sit 14 bases apart. The CDR3 covers 14 residues, taking in both the cysteine and the phenylalanine. This entry keeps only the CDR3 DNA: 42 bases, framed from base 1. For CDR1 and CDR2, the germline V gene lists SQVTM and ANQGSEA.